This T cell receptor beta chain originates from a study of regulatory T cells in long-lasting Graves disease. Study at large: Patients with new Graves' disease had used antithyroid drugs below 3 months.

This clonotype was found a few times. HTBI primers from iRepertoire and Arm-PCR of CDR3 regions yielded the TCR beta libraries. From the multiplex PCR reads, TCRdb called clonotypes with MiXCR, one entry per CDR3 protein. This table holds some 560,000 distinct CDR3 sequences, around 16% found once. The germline gives CDR1 MGHRA, CDR2 YSYEKL. V lost 1 base to trimming and J lost 7 bases, with 13 bases between them. This CDR3 region has 14 residues. Time point meaning: newly diagnosed GD, antithyroid drugs for less than 3 months. Following extraction of RNA from PBMCs, that RNA was used to make the TCR library. The data were also submitted as part of a second study, on T cells in Graves' hyperthyroidism and ophthalmopathy. That publication notes: Each patient was aged 18 to 65 and had newly diagnosed hyperthyroidism of under 2 months' duration. Researchers barred patients who had uncontrolled infection, other autoimmune disease, pregnancy or lactation. A 13 V-J model separated ophthalmopathy from stable hyperthyroidism.

The TCR comes from a woman aged 35-60 years with Graves disease. The chain links TRBV4-1 to TRBJ2-5, with a tentative D call TRBD2 (7 bases). Sample: peripheral blood mononuclear cells (PBMCs), taken at new diagnosis, from a patient treated with antithyroid drugs. CDR3 sequence (DNA): TGCGCCAGCAGCCAAGTGGGGGGGCCTGGGACCCAGTACTTC. This encodes CASSQVGGPGTQYF.